These 14 T cell receptor beta chains originate from one sample sequenced in a study of T cell repertoires in cytomegalovirus infection. For these TCRs, the target antigens are not known. TCRdb re-called the reads through MiXCR, storing one row per CDR3 protein. This table holds 900,000 to 950,000 distinct CDR3 sequences, 31% found once. This material consisted of cultured CD8+ T cells from PBMCs, taken from culture after CMV antigen stimulation. The receptors were sampled from a human donor in good health (CMV status not recorded). Some clones in this sample may be carry-over from other donors' samples.

The chain employs TRBV28 and TRBJ2-7; no definite D call. The germline V gene has CDR1 MDHEN and CDR2 SYDVKM. The CDR3 loop spans 12 amino acids. The germline V and J ends were trimmed by 2 bases and 6 bases, with 8 bases remaining between them. The CDR3 loop reads CASSLRGFEQYF. DNA for the CDR3: TGTGCCAGCAGTTTAAGAGGTTTCGAGCAGTACTTC.

V usage is TRBV6-6 and J usage is TRBJ2-5, with 12 positions matching TRBD2. Unmatched junction bases numbered 6, after V lost 6 bases and J lost 4 bases. The germline V gene has CDR1 MNHNY and CDR2 SVGAGI (reference sequence). This CDR3 has 15 residues. Here the CDR3 reads CASRPLAGGRETQYF. The CDR3 DNA follows: TGTGCCAGCAGACCCCTAGCGGGGGGGCGAGAGACCCAGTACTTC.

This clonotype was observed a handful of times. The chain has TRBV7-8 and TRBJ2-3; 15 bases agree with TRBD2. V lost 0 bases, J lost 0 bases, and 10 bases stayed unmatched. The length of the CDR3 is 21 residues. The germline gives CDR1 SGHVS, CDR2 FQNEAQ. The chain's CDR3 is CASSLAWTSGGGTSSTDTQYF. Here the CDR3 DNA reads TGTGCCAGCAGCTTAGCCTGGACTAGCGGGGGGGGAACCTCTAGCACAGATACGCAGTATTTT.

DNA for the CDR3: TGTGCCAGCAGGCTCACAAGTCCAGCAAGCAATGAGCAGTTCTTC. Its translation is CASRLTSPASNEQFF. V is TRBV6-2 or TRBV6-3 and J is TRBJ2-1; D remains unclear. Per the germline V gene, CDR1 is MNHEY and CDR2 is SVGEGT. V was shortened by 6 bases and J by 6 bases, with 18 bases between the two germline ends. The CDR3 is made up of 15 amino acids.

The chain uses TRBV4-2 and TRBJ2-2, with D perhaps matching TRBD1 (5 bases). The V and J ends lost 0 bases and 6 bases respectively, with 8 bases between them. The CDR3 loop spans 14 amino acids. In germline, CDR1 is LGHNA, CDR2 YNFKEQ. CDR3 DNA sequence: TGTGCCAGCAGCCAAGATATGGGGCCCGGGGAGCTGTTTTTT. This encodes CASSQDMGPGELFF.

The chain joins TRBV27 to TRBJ2-3; D gene uncertain. The CDR3 loop spans 13 amino acids. Trimming removed 5 bases at V and 6 bases at J, with 12 bases between. The germline V gene has CDR1 MNHEY and CDR2 SMNVEV (reference sequence). The CDR3 protein is CASSTGWADTQYF. As DNA, the CDR3 is TGTGCCAGCAGTACCGGTTGGGCGGATACGCAGTATTTT.

This clonotype has a handful of counts. The CDR3 spells CASSIDYRTNTEAFF. CDR3 in DNA: TGTGCCAGTAGTATCGATTATCGGACGAACACTGAAGCTTTCTTT. V and J are TRBV19 and TRBJ1-1; D uncertain. Germline-derived CDR1 and CDR2 are LNHDA and SQIVND (reference sequence). Between the trimmed V and J ends, which lost 3 bases and 1 base, there was a span of 12 bases. The CDR3 runs to 15 residues.

In this sample, this clonotype turned up a few times. V usage is TRBV6-8 and J usage is TRBJ2-7; 8 bases align to TRBD2. After removal of 5 bases from V and 6 bases from J, the junction contained 9 bases not matched to a gene. The CDR3 length is 14 residues. The V gene's germline CDR1 is MNHGY and CDR2 SAAAGT. The CDR3 region has the DNA TGTGCCAGCAGTCCCGGGACTAGTTCTTTCGAGCAGTACTTC. Translation gives CASSPGTSSFEQYF.

This chain connects TRBV5-1 to TRBJ1-3, with 11 bases lining up with TRBD1. The CDR3 consists of 13 residues. Germline V gene sequence: CDR1 SGHRS, CDR2 YFSETQ. After removal of 4 bases from V and 8 bases from J, the junction contained 2 bases not matched to a gene. The CDR3 region has the DNA TGCGCCAGCAGCGAGGGACAGGGGGACACCATATATTTT. Amino acid sequence: CASSEGQGDTIYF.

The J gene is TRBJ2-1, the V gene TRBV10-3, with TRBD2 matching over 9 bases. CDR3 length: 12 residues. Germline V lookup: CDR1 ENHRY, CDR2 SYGVKD. V dropped 7 bases and J dropped 7; count of bases not matched to a gene: 2. This CDR3 reads CAINAGGNEQFF. CDR3 DNA: TGTGCCATCAACGCGGGGGGGAATGAGCAGTTCTTC.

Concerning this clonotype: The junction shows a germline mismatch at one end, possibly a read error. CDR3 protein: CASSLDASRDEQFF. Here the CDR3 DNA reads TGTGCTAGCAGCTTAGATGCATCCCGCGATGAGCAGTTCTTC. The chain carries TRBV7-6 and TRBJ2-1, with D unclear. The CDR3 is made up of 14 amino acids. CDR1 SGHVS and CDR2 FNYEAQ come from the germline V gene.

The CDR3 sequence: CASSLYKGEQPQHF. The CDR3 bases are TGTGCCAGCAGTTTATATAAGGGGGAACAGCCCCAGCATTTT. The V and J genes are TRBV27 and TRBJ1-5; D possibly corresponds to TRBD1 (6 bases). The ends were cut back, 1 base at V and 7 bases at J, with 11 bases in the middle. The germline gives CDR1 MNHEY, CDR2 SMNVEV (reference sequence). The CDR3 runs 14 residues.

This clonotype has at least ten counts. The gene calls are TRBV7-2 and TRBJ2-2, with D uncertain. Germline values: CDR1 SGHTA, CDR2 FQGNSA. This CDR3 spans 17 amino acids. With 3 bases removed from V and 3 bases from J, the gap between germline ends came to 17 bases. DNA for the CDR3: TGTGCCAGCAGCTTCAAAGCAGCACTTTTCGACACCGGGGAGCTGTTTTTT. Its translation is CASSFKAALFDTGELFF. Variable domain in full (rest from reference TRBV7-2 and TRBJ2-2): GAGVSQSPSNKVTEKGKDVELRCDPISGHTALYWYRQSLGQGLEFLIYFQGNSAPDKSGLPSDRFSAERTGGSVSTLTIQRTQQEDSAVYLCASSFKAALFDTGELFFGEGSRLTVL.

This clonotype has only a few counts. The chain joins TRBV20-1 to TRBJ2-7; D uncertain. This CDR3 is built from 14 residues. Deletions cut 8 bases from V and 1 base from J, with 18 bases between. CDR1 DFQATT and CDR2 SNEGSKA come from the germline V gene (reference sequence). In nucleotides, the CDR3 is TGCAGTTCTTTACCTCGGCGTGGGTCCTACGAGCAGTACTTC. Protein: CSSLPRRGSYEQYF.